This entry lists 18 T cell receptor beta chains sequenced from one sample in a study of blood T cell repertoires in COVID-19. Assay: immunoSEQ multiplex PCR; the TCRdb copy retains only in-frame clones and omits some. Of 81,000 or so clones listed, 85% to 95% are singletons. The sequenced sample consisted of peripheral blood. Source of these receptors: an older woman with active COVID-19.

The chain recombines TRBV27 with TRBJ1-1; 10 nucleotides align to TRBD1. Germline assignment: CDR1 MNHEY and CDR2 SMNVEV (reference sequence). The CDR3 totals 13 residues. V shed 4 bases and J 7 bases; nucleotides not matched to a gene: 3. The CDR3 sequence: CASSYRTGGEAFF. The CDR3 nucleotides read TGTGCCAGCAGTTATAGGACAGGGGGTGAAGCTTTCTTT.

The chain is built from TRBV19 and TRBJ1-2; 10 bases match TRBD1. From germline, CDR1 is LNHDA and CDR2 SQIVND (reference sequence). The CDR3 runs to 15 residues. J lost 8 bases, V lost 8 bases, and 14 bases had no gene match. CDR3 residues: CASRRTGGDFSGYTF. As DNA, the CDR3 is TGTGCCAGTCGCAGGACAGGGGGTGATTTTTCGGGCTACACCTTC.

The rearrangement joins TRBV9 to TRBJ1-4; possibly TRBD1 for D (5 bases). V was pared by 3 bases and J by 0 bases, with 21 bases between. The V gene's germline CDR1 is SGDLS and CDR2 YYNGEE. The CDR3 has 19 residues. For the CDR3, the DNA is TGTGCCAGCAGCGCAGGTACAACAGCGGGGGGTCCAACTAATGAAAAACTGTTTTTT. It specifies CASSAGTTAGGPTNEKLFF. Based on the CDR3 plus reference TRBV9 and TRBJ1-4, the full variable domain is DSGVTQTPKHLITATGQRVTLRCSPRSGDLSVYWYQQSLDQGLQFLIQYYNGEERAKGNILERFSAQQFPDLHSELNLSSLELGDSALYFCASSAGTTAGGPTNEKLFFGSGTQLSVL.

The chain carries TRBV7-8 and TRBJ1-3; 9 bases match TRBD1. Germline loops: CDR1 SGHVS, CDR2 FQNEAQ. The V segment lost 0 bases and the J segment 9 bases; nucleotides outside the gene matches: 6. The CDR3 is made up of 15 amino acids. The CDR3 sequence: CASSLAPGTGSTIYF. The CDR3 bases are TGTGCCAGCAGCTTAGCACCCGGGACAGGGAGCACCATATATTTT.

The chain uses TRBV28 and TRBJ2-5, with 12 bases matching TRBD2. After removal of 5 bases from V and 4 bases from J, the junction contained 8 bases not matched to a gene. The CDR3 consists of 16 residues. From germline, CDR1 is MDHEN and CDR2 SYDVKM. This CDR3 is CASSPLAGGPRETQYF. CDR3 bases: TGTGCCAGCAGTCCGCTAGCGGGGGGGCCGAGAGAGACCCAGTACTTC.

The rearrangement links TRBV5-6 to TRBJ2-3, with unresolved D. V shed 2 bases and J shed 0 bases, with 4 bases lying between them. The length of the CDR3 is 13 residues. Per the germline V gene, CDR1 is SGHDT and CDR2 is YYEEEE. The CDR3 region has the DNA TGTGCCAGCAGCTTTTCTAGCACAGATACGCAGTATTTT. This encodes CASSFSSTDTQYF.

This clone appeared a single time. The junction differs from germline at one of its ends, possibly a read error. The chain recombines TRBV10-1 with TRBJ2-7; no clear D gene. CDR1 is WNHNN and CDR2 is SYGVQD in the germline V gene (reference sequence). The CDR3 totals 8 residues. In DNA form, the CDR3 reads TGCGCCAGCCAATATCGGGACTTC. Its translation: CASQYRDF.

The CDR3 nucleotides read TGTGCCAGTAGTGACAGGAATCAGCCCCAGCATTTT. Its protein product is CASSDRNQPQHF. The rearrangement joins TRBV19 to TRBJ1-5; D possibly corresponds to TRBD1 (6 bases). Germline CDR1 and CDR2: LNHDA and SQIVND (reference sequence). V was trimmed by 5 bases and J by 4 bases, leaving 6 bases between them. The CDR3 runs 12 residues.

In DNA, the CDR3 is TGTGCCAGCAGCTTAAACAGGGCGGTTGGAGAGACCCAGTACTTC. Translating gives CASSLNRAVGETQYF. The chain recombines TRBV7-6 with TRBJ2-5; weak D call: TRBD1 (6 bases). The V gene's germline CDR1 is SGHVS and CDR2 FNYEAQ. This CDR3 contains 15 residues. V was cut by 2 bases and J by 4 bases, with 14 bases left in between. Full variable domain (missing parts from reference TRBV7-6 and TRBJ2-5): GAGVSQSPRYKVTKRGQDVALRCDPISGHVSLYWYRQALGQGPEFLTYFNYEAQQDKSGLPNDRFSAERPEGSISTLTIQRTEQRDSAMYRCASSLNRAVGETQYFGPGTRLLVL.

The chain uses TRBV6-7 and TRBJ2-2; 9 bases are shared with TRBD1. TRBV6-7 is known as an ORF, though its function is uncertain. J lost 3 bases, V lost 4 bases, and 6 bases had no gene match. There are 16 residues in the CDR3. The CDR3 sequence: CASSSPGQGYTGELFF. The CDR3 nucleotides are TGTGCCAGCAGTTCACCGGGACAGGGTTACACCGGGGAGCTGTTTTTT.

The V call is TRBV7-9, the J call TRBJ1-6; TRBD1 matches 8 bases. The V gene's germline CDR1 is SEHNR and CDR2 FQNEAQ (reference sequence). V lost 3 bases, J lost 7 bases, and 5 bases stayed unmatched. This CDR3 has 15 amino acids. The CDR3 spells CASSFGTGWNSPLHF. CDR3 in DNA: TGTGCCAGCAGCTTCGGGACAGGTTGGAATTCACCCCTCCACTTT.

The gene calls are TRBV6-5 and TRBJ1-5; D gene uncertain. There are 15 residues in the CDR3. Germline CDR1 MNHEY, CDR2 SVGAGI. V was pared by 0 bases and J by 0 bases, with 6 bases between. The CDR3 region has the DNA TGTGCCAGCAGTTACTCGGGAGATAGCAATCAGCCCCAGCATTTT. It codes for CASSYSGDSNQPQHF.

The rearrangement links TRBV7-3 to TRBJ2-1; D possibly corresponds to TRBD2 (6 bases). Germline lookup yields CDR1 SGHTA and CDR2 FQGTGA. This CDR3 spans 15 amino acids. Trimming stripped 6 bases from V and 4 bases from J, with 16 bases between. The CDR3 DNA reads TGTGCCAGCAGGCCCGGGAGTTTCCGATACAATGAGCAGTTCTTC. Translation: CASRPGSFRYNEQFF.

The chain has TRBV28 and TRBJ1-5; D remains unclear. The CDR3 loop spans 15 amino acids. Per germline, CDR1 MDHEN and CDR2 SYDVKM. V dropped 3 bases and J dropped 2 bases, with 11 bases sitting between them. CDR3 sequence reads: CASSFSRQGNQPQHF. The CDR3 DNA follows: TGTGCCAGCAGTTTCTCTCGTCAGGGCAATCAGCCCCAGCATTTT.

V usage is TRBV4-2 and J usage is TRBJ2-1, with TRBD2 matching over 12 bases. V lost 0 bases and J lost 9; bases outside the gene matches: 9. From germline, CDR1 is LGHNA and CDR2 YNFKEQ. The CDR3 runs 17 residues. This CDR3 reads CASSQDMTSGSDSEQFF. CDR3 DNA sequence: TGTGCCAGCAGCCAAGATATGACTAGCGGGAGTGATAGTGAGCAGTTCTTC.

This clone has a single count. This sequence joins TRBV7-9 and TRBJ2-7, with TRBD2 as a possible D gene (5 bases). Germline values: CDR1 SEHNR, CDR2 FQNEAQ (reference sequence). CDR3 length: 13 amino acids. V was trimmed by 3 bases and J by 2 bases, leaving 8 bases between them. DNA for the CDR3: TGTGCCAGCAGCTTGGACGGGACCTACGAGCAGTACTTC. The encoded protein is CASSLDGTYEQYF.

The chain is built from TRBV19 and TRBJ1-1; 12 nucleotides line up with TRBD1. V lost 6 bases to trimming and J lost 8 bases; unmatched junction nucleotides: 10. Germline CDR1 reads LNHDA; CDR2 reads SQIVND (reference sequence). The CDR3 sequence is 15 residues long. The CDR3 is CASRPGQGALKEAFF. Written as DNA, the CDR3 is TGTGCCAGTAGGCCGGGACAGGGGGCGCTTAAAGAAGCTTTCTTT.

The chain uses TRBV7-8 and TRBJ2-7; D not certain. Germline V gene lookup returns CDR1 SGHVS and CDR2 FQNEAQ. V lost 5 bases to trimming and J lost 4 bases, with 15 bases between them. The length of the CDR3 is 14 residues. The CDR3 loop reads CASSPRATSYEQYF. For the CDR3, the DNA is TGTGCCAGCAGCCCGCGAGCCACTTCATACGAGCAGTACTTC.